Following are 3 T cell receptor beta chains from one sample sequenced in a study of regulatory T cells in long-lasting Graves disease. Library construction for TCR beta used iRepertoire HTBI primers and Arm-PCR of CDR3 regions. TCRdb recomputed calls from the multiplex PCR reads with MiXCR, one row per CDR3 protein. The data contain some 320,000 distinct CDR3 sequences, 18% of them singletons. Time point here: newly diagnosed GD, antithyroid drugs for less than 3 months. RNA from PBMCs was the source of the TCR library. The input for sequencing was peripheral blood mononuclear cells (PBMCs), taken at new diagnosis, from a patient treated with antithyroid drugs. The receptor set was obtained from a female donor with Graves disease.

The table lists this clonotype with many counts. This chain joins TRBV19 and TRBJ2-2, with TRBD2 matching 12 bases. The ends lost 3 bases at V and 3 bases at J; junction bases unmatched: 8. Looked up from germline, CDR1 is LNHDA and CDR2 is SQIVND (reference sequence). The CDR3 runs 18 residues. The CDR3 loop reads CASSILPWTSGDTGELFF. The CDR3 DNA reads TGTGCCAGTAGTATTCTCCCATGGACTAGCGGGGACACCGGGGAGCTGTTTTTT.

As to this clonotype: A much larger clone is a single base away; this may be a read error. V usage is TRBV15 and J usage is TRBJ2-7, with 9 bases identical to TRBD1. CDR3 size: 15 residues. Germline V gives CDR1 LNHNV, CDR2 YYDKDF (reference sequence). V lost 3 bases to trimming and J lost 4 bases; unmatched junction nucleotides: 7. The CDR3: CATSSGTGPGYEQYF. CDR3 in DNA: TGTGCCACCAGCAGTGGGACAGGGCCAGGGTACGAGCAGTACTTC. The whole variable domain, filled in from reference TRBV15 and TRBJ2-7, reads DAMVIQNPRYQVTQFGKPVTLSCSQTLNHNVMYWYQQKSSQAPKLLFHYYDKDFNNEADTPDNFQSRRPNTSFCFLDIRSPGLGDTAMYLCATSSGTGPGYEQYFGPGTRLTVT.

There are many counts of this clonotype. The rearrangement links TRBV28 to TRBJ1-1, with D maybe TRBD1 (6 bases). Germline assignment: CDR1 MDHEN and CDR2 SYDVKM. V was pared by 8 bases and J by 1 base, with 14 bases between. The CDR3 covers 14 residues. The CDR3 is CASVTSGANTEAFF. In DNA form, the CDR3 reads TGTGCCAGCGTTACTTCAGGGGCGAACACTGAAGCTTTCTTT.